The T cell receptor (beta chain) under discussion was sequenced for a study of T-cell reconstitution after alpha-beta-depleted transplantation in children. Unique molecular identifiers tagged the TCRbeta library. Using its own MiXCR run on the PCR reads, TCRdb lists one record per CDR3 protein. The sample consists of approximately 97,000 distinct CDR3 sequences, around 5.9% of them appearing once. This clonotype has at least ten counts. Its specificity is unknown. This CDR3 comprises 14 residues. The V end was cut by 1 base, the J end by 4 bases, with 10 bases between. The germline gives CDR1 SGHTA, CDR2 FQGNSA. Study findings and constraints: Most T-cell counts and diversity one year after the transplant came from T cells that were newly produced. Some patients' high day-60 TCRbeta diversity was traced to surviving recipient T cells and thymic progenitors. Reportedly, alpha-beta T cells present about two months post-transplant originated from several hundred expanded clones of graft origin.

This rearrangement joins TRBV7-2 to TRBJ2-5; no firm D call. Sequencing used PBMCs, mostly from graft donor cells, obtained 60 days after TCRalphabeta/CD19-depleted stem cell transplant. This receptor was obtained from a female patient aged 2-10 years who had a stem cell transplant for Fanconi anemia, so the T cells may come from the graft donor. The CDR3 loop reads CASSLDAISETQYF. The CDR3 bases are TGTGCCAGCAGCTTAGATGCCATCTCAGAGACCCAGTACTTC.